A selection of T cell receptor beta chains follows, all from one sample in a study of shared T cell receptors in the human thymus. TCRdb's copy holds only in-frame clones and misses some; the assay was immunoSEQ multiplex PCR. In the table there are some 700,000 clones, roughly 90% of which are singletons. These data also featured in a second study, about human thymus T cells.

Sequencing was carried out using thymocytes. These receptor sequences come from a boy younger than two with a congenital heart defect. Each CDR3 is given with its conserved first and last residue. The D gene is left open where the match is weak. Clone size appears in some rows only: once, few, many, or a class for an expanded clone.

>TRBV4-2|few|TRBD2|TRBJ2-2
CASSQGTSGRVNTGELFF
TGTGCCAGCAGCCAGGGGACTAGCGGGAGAGTGAACACCGGGGAGCTGTTTTTT
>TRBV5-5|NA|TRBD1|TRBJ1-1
CASRSKGQGARRSTEAFF
TGTGCCAGCAGGTCCAAGGGACAGGGGGCTAGGAGGAGCACTGAAGCTTTCTTT
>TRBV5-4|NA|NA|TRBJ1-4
CASSLADATNEKLFF
TGTGCCAGCAGCTTGGCAGATGCAACTAATGAAAAACTGTTTTTT
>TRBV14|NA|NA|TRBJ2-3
CASSQEDSHTDTQYF
TGTGCCAGCAGCCAAGAGGACAGCCACACAGATACGCAGTATTTT
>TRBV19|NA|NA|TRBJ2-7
CASSPLGREVTTYEQYF
TGTGCCAGTAGTCCCCTGGGGCGCGAGGTTACTACCTACGAGCAGTACTTC
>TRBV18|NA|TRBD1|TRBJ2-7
CASSQGQGASYEQYF
TGTGCCAGCTCACAGGGACAGGGGGCATCCTACGAGCAGTACTTC
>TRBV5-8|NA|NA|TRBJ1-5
CATRNSNQPQHF
TGTGCCACTAGGAATAGCAATCAGCCCCAGCATTTT
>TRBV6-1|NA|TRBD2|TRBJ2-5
CASSEANGTSGRLGETQYF
TGTGCCAGCAGTGAAGCGAACGGGACTAGCGGGAGATTAGGAGAGACCCAGTACTTC
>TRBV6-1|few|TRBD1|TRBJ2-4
CASSAPGQRINIQYF
TGTGCCAGCAGTGCTCCGGGACAGAGGATAAACATTCAGTACTTC
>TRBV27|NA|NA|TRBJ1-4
CASGGEKLFF
TGTGCCAGCGGAGGTGAAAAACTGTTTTTT
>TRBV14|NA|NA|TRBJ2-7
CASSQDCQQPLTLGRYEQYF
TGTGCCAGCAGCCAAGATTGCCAACAACCTTTGACATTAGGCAGGTACGAGCAGTACTTC
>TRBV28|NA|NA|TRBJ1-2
CASSRPRTGLKYGYTF
TGTGCCAGCAGTCGACCGCGAACAGGGCTCAAGTATGGCTACACCTTC
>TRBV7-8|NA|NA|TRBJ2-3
CASSLVGSQGWADTQYF
TGTGCCAGCAGCTTGGTGGGTAGCCAAGGCTGGGCAGATACGCAGTATTTT
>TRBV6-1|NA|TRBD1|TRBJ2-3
CASSEGDRGRKADTQYF
TGTGCCAGCAGTGAGGGGGACAGGGGGCGAAAGGCAGATACGCAGTATTTT
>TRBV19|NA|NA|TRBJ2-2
CASSVVQAQKNTGELFF
TGTGCCAGTAGTGTGGTGCAGGCCCAAAAGAACACCGGGGAGCTGTTTTTT
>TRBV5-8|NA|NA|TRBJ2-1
CASSLGGNEQFF
TGTGCCAGCAGCTTGGGCGGCAATGAGCAGTTCTTC
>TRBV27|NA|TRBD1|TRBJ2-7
CASSPQPRTGREQYF
TGTGCCAGCAGTCCCCAACCGCGGACAGGACGCGAGCAGTACTTC
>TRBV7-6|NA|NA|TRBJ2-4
CASSPGGVAKNIQYF
TGTGCCAGCAGCCCCGGCGGGGTAGCCAAAAACATTCAGTACTTC
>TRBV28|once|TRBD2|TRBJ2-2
CASSFVMSTSGLLNTGELFF
TGTGCCAGCAGTTTCGTTATGTCGACTAGCGGCCTACTCAACACCGGGGAGCTGTTTTTT
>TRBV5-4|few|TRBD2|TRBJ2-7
CASSLEGGTSNNEQYF
TGTGCCAGCAGCTTGGAGGGTGGGACTAGCAATAACGAGCAGTACTTC
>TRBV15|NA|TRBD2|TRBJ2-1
CATSRGIAGREQFF
TGTGCCACCAGCAGAGGGATAGCGGGACGTGAGCAGTTCTTC
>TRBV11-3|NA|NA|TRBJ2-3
CASSSQPRGPGLPSTDTQYF
TGTGCCAGCAGCTCCCAACCCAGGGGCCCAGGGCTCCCTAGCACAGATACGCAGTATTTT
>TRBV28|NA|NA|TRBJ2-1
CASSFVFEQFF
TGTGCCAGCAGTTTCGTCTTTGAGCAGTTCTTC
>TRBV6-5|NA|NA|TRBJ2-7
CASRRRSDSYEQYF
TGTGCCAGCAGGCGCCGTTCCGATTCCTACGAGCAGTACTTC
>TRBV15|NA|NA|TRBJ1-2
CATSRDFWQGSRFGYTF
TGTGCCACCAGCAGAGATTTTTGGCAGGGGAGTAGGTTTGGCTACACCTTC
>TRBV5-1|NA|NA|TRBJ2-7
CASSLPPKVREMGQRSGYEQYF
TGCGCCAGCAGCTTGCCCCCTAAGGTCCGGGAGATGGGTCAAAGATCGGGCTACGAGCAGTACTTC
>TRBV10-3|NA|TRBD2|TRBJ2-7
CAISVLSGSKYEQYF
TGTGCCATCAGTGTATTAAGCGGGAGTAAGTACGAGCAGTACTTC
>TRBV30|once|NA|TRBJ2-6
CAWSSTGFSGANVLTF
TGTGCCTGGAGTTCGACAGGTTTCTCTGGGGCCAACGTCCTGACTTTC
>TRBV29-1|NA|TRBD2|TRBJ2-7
CSVRTSGTYEQYF
TGCAGCGTGAGGACTAGCGGGACCTACGAGCAGTACTTC
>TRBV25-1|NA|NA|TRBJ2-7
CASSEYLPIAGEQYF
TGTGCCAGCAGTGAATATTTACCCATCGCCGGCGAGCAGTACTTC
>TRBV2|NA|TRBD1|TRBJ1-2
CASSGPGGSNYGYTF
TGTGCCAGCAGTGGCCCAGGGGGCTCAAACTATGGCTACACCTTC
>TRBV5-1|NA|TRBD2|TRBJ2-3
CASSLNSGLAGIDTQYF
TGCGCCAGCAGCCTGAACTCGGGACTAGCGGGGATCGATACGCAGTATTTT
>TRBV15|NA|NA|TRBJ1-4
CATSGPRTGQLNEKLFF
TGTGCCACCAGCGGGCCCCGCACAGGACAGTTGAATGAAAAACTGTTTTTT
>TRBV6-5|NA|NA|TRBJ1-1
CASSPQGWAAEAFF
TGTGCCAGCAGTCCCCAGGGATGGGCAGCGGAAGCTTTCTTT
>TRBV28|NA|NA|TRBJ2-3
CATVAPDKFTDTQYF
TGTGCCACCGTCGCTCCGGACAAGTTCACAGATACGCAGTATTTT
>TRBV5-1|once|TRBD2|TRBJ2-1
CASSYTQAGGRVPYNEQFF
TGCGCCAGCAGCTATACTCAAGCGGGAGGGCGTGTCCCCTACAATGAGCAGTTCTTC